This T cell receptor beta chain was identified in a study of T cell responses to AZD1222 COVID-19 vaccine. The wider study: Researchers grouped second doses given at about 4 or about 12 weeks into one pool. Study results and caveats: Spike-specific TCR breadth and depth both grew after two AZD1222 doses.

The CDR3 totals 13 residues. CDR1 and CDR2 (germline): KGHSH, LQKENI. Trimming removed 3 bases from V and 4 bases from J, with 8 bases in between. On this clone itself: The target antigen is unknown.

The data were produced by immunoSEQ multiplex PCR, yet TCRdb's version contains in-frame clones alone and is incomplete. The sample contains roughly 100,000 clones, about 91% of which appear only once. The material sequenced was peripheral blood, taken on day 0 of AZD1222 vaccination. This TCR was sampled from an adult in good health. The chain links TRBV18 to TRBJ2-3; unclear D gene. This CDR3 reads CASSPPAADTQYF. The DNA of the CDR3 is TGTGCCAGCTCACCTCCCGCGGCAGATACGCAGTATTTT.